A single sample gave rise to the 15 T cell receptor beta chains below, sequenced in a study of cytomegalovirus exposure and HLA in healthy donors. 13 Jbeta primers and 60 Vbeta primers were used for the PCR. Sequencing was performed with immunoSEQ multiplex PCR; in TCRdb, only in-frame clones are kept and a portion is missing. The sample lists about 150,000 clones, approximately 79% occurring once. The material sequenced was PBMCs. These receptors all stem from a woman between 35 and 50 years old in good health and CMV-seropositive.

This rearrangement joins TRBV2 to TRBJ1-4; 9 bases fit TRBD1. The ends lost 1 base at V and 11 bases at J; junction bases unmatched: 11. Germline values: CDR1 SNHLY, CDR2 FYNNEI. The CDR3 has 16 amino acids. The CDR3 nucleotides are TGTGCCAGCAGTGAAGAGGGGGGGACAGGGAGAGAGAAACTGTTTTTT. Residues: CASSEEGGTGREKLFF.

The chain carries TRBV19 and TRBJ2-6, with a weak D call TRBD2 (6 bases). Germline V gives CDR1 LNHDA, CDR2 SQIVND (reference sequence). V was clipped by 4 bases and J by 0 bases, with 10 bases between them. The CDR3 length is 16 residues. This chain's CDR3 is CASSRGVSSGANVLTF. DNA for the CDR3: TGTGCCAGTAGTAGGGGGGTAAGCTCTGGGGCCAACGTCCTGACTTTC.

This chain uses TRBV2 with TRBJ1-6, with 8 bases fitting TRBD1. CDR1 is SNHLY and CDR2 is FYNNEI in the germline V gene. The CDR3 extends over 16 amino acids. V lost 4 bases, J lost 6 bases, and 8 bases stayed unmatched. The CDR3 region has the DNA TGTGCCAGCAGTGTGCAGGGGGCTGGTAGTAATTCACCCCTCCACTTT. It yields the protein CASSVQGAGSNSPLHF.

The chain employs TRBV6-5 and TRBJ2-7; 10 positions agree with TRBD2. This CDR3 comprises 14 residues. After removal of 6 bases from V and 3 bases from J, the junction contained 5 bases not matched to a gene. The germline V gene has CDR1 MNHEY and CDR2 SVGAGI. The CDR3 sequence is CASRPLAGVYEQYF. The CDR3 nucleotides are TGTGCCAGCAGGCCCCTAGCGGGGGTCTACGAGCAGTACTTC.

This sequence joins TRBV5-1 and TRBJ2-7; 10 bases fit TRBD2. J was trimmed by 6 bases and V by 0 bases; bases with no gene match: 6. Germline CDR1 SGHRS, CDR2 YFSETQ. The CDR3 runs 15 residues. CDR3 protein: CASSLDTAGGREQYF. The CDR3 DNA sequence: TGCGCCAGCAGCTTGGATACAGCGGGGGGGCGCGAGCAGTACTTC.

The chain links TRBV4-1 to TRBJ2-7; 7 bases are shared with TRBD1. The V gene's germline CDR1 is MGHRA and CDR2 YSYEKL. The CDR3 runs to 16 residues. With V trimmed by 1 base and J by 0 bases, 6 bases remained unmatched. CDR3 DNA sequence: TGCGCCAGCAGCCAAGCACAGGGGAGTGACTCCTACGAGCAGTACTTC. Its translation is CASSQAQGSDSYEQYF.

This chain joins TRBV7-9 and TRBJ1-2; 7 bases line up with TRBD1. Germline assignment: CDR1 SEHNR and CDR2 FQNEAQ (reference sequence). The J segment lost 2 bases and the V segment lost 6 bases, leaving 6 bases of the junction unmatched. The CDR3 spans 14 residues. DNA for the CDR3: TGTGCCAGCAGGTTGAACAGGGGCAACTATGGCTACACCTTC. As protein: CASRLNRGNYGYTF.

This clone appeared once. The chain employs TRBV18 and TRBJ1-2, with 9 positions matching TRBD1. Per germline, CDR1 KGHSH and CDR2 LQKENI. J gave up 6 bases and V 6 bases, and 11 bases lay outside the gene matches. This CDR3 contains 15 residues. This CDR3 is CASSNIPGQGNGYTF. CDR3 bases: TGTGCCAGCTCGAACATCCCGGGACAGGGTAATGGCTACACCTTC.

The V and J genes are TRBV5-6 and TRBJ2-3, with D unclear. This CDR3 has 13 residues. Germline-derived CDR1 and CDR2 are SGHDT and YYEEEE. Trimming took 0 bases from V and 5 from J, leaving 7 bases between them. The CDR3 loop is CASSLGAQDTQYF. The DNA of the CDR3 is TGTGCCAGCAGCTTGGGGGCCCAAGATACGCAGTATTTT.

V and J are TRBV5-6 and TRBJ1-2, with TRBD1 matching 9 bases. Trimming removed 2 bases from V and 3 bases from J; junction bases left unmatched: 5. Germline V gives CDR1 SGHDT, CDR2 YYEEEE. This CDR3 has 15 residues. CDR3 region: CASSLRGTGHYGYTF. In nucleotides, the CDR3 is TGTGCCAGCAGCTTAAGAGGGACAGGGCACTATGGCTACACCTTC. Complete variable domain (other parts from reference TRBV5-6 and TRBJ1-2): DAGVTQSPTHLIKTRGQQVTLRCSPKSGHDTVSWYQQALGQGPQFIFQYYEEEERQRGNFPDRFSGHQFPNYSSELNVNALLLGDSALYLCASSLRGTGHYGYTFGSGTRLTVV.

The chain is built from TRBV6-5 and TRBJ2-5; D possibly corresponds to TRBD2 (5 bases). Germline CDR1 is MNHEY and CDR2 is SVGAGI. V was pared by 4 bases and J by 4 bases, with 10 bases between. The CDR3 runs 13 residues. CDR3 nucleotide sequence: TGTGCCAGCAGTTCCGGGATCATAGAGACCCAGTACTTC. The encoded protein is CASSSGIIETQYF.

Comment on this clone: Since the CDR3 does not end with the conserved phenylalanine or tryptophan, this likely comes from a read error. The rearrangement joins TRBV14 to TRBJ1-6, with D possibly being TRBD1 (6 bases). Germline V gene sequence: CDR1 SGHDN, CDR2 FVKESK. This CDR3 has 13 residues. V was shortened by 8 bases and J by 7 bases, with 12 bases between the two germline ends. The CDR3: CASGPGGNSPLHL. The CDR3 DNA reads as TGTGCCAGCGGTCCGGGGGGCAATTCACCCCTCCACCTT.

This clone was detected only a few times. J is TRBJ1-1 and V is TRBV28; unclear D gene. The CDR3 has 15 amino acids. Germline CDR1 and CDR2: MDHEN and SYDVKM. Trimming stripped 9 bases from V and 5 bases from J, with 22 bases between. This chain's CDR3 is CASTDSGIRGTEAFF. The CDR3 region has the DNA TGTGCCAGTACCGACTCGGGAATTCGTGGGACTGAAGCTTTCTTT.

Comment on this clone: The junction differs from germline at one of its ends, possibly a read error. The V gene is TRBV7-9, the J gene TRBJ2-7; 9 bases map to TRBD1. The CDR3 is made up of 16 amino acids. Per germline, CDR1 SEHNR and CDR2 FQNEAQ (reference sequence). The CDR3: CSSSLAPMGQGYEQYF. The DNA for the CDR3 is TGTTCCAGCAGCTTAGCCCCCATGGGACAGGGTTACGAGCAGTACTTC.

The chain recombines TRBV7-9 with TRBJ1-1; TRBD1 aligns across 9 bases. The CDR3 totals 15 residues. Losses at the gene ends were 5 bases for V and 4 bases for J; bases not matched to a gene: 8. Germline V gene lookup returns CDR1 SEHNR and CDR2 FQNEAQ (reference sequence). The CDR3 region has the DNA TGTGCCAGCAGCCTAAGGGGGACAGGGACCACTGAAGCTTTCTTT. It translates to CASSLRGTGTTEAFF.